The TCR beta chain described here comes from a study of beta chain features in type 1 diabetes. Study as a whole: Examined across all samples were roughly 100 million sorted cells.

As for this clone: No antigen is known for it.

Every isolated RNA sample was fully reverse transcribed, so sequencing captured expressed TCRB transcripts. This table comes from immunoSEQ multiplex PCR, and its TCRdb copy is limited to in-frame clones, with some not included. The sample lists hundreds of thousands of clones, around 15% occurring once. The study's findings and limits: Highly expressing activated T cells could be over-counted with a cDNA template. There was a moderate but significant shortening of TCRB CDR3s in all four CD4+ subsets of Type 1 diabetes patients.

Trimming removed 3 bases from V and 10 bases from J, with 10 bases in between. The V gene's germline CDR1 is GTSNPN and CDR2 SVGIG (reference sequence). The CDR3 length is 12 residues. The chain combines TRBV30 with TRBJ1-6; D is undetermined. This sequence originates from a man between 18 and 29 years old with type 1 diabetes. Material for sequencing was naive CD4+ T cells from blood. For the CDR3, the DNA is TGTGCCTGGAGCGGGGTCCAGTCACCCCTCCACTTT. It translates to CAWSGVQSPLHF.